These 3 T cell receptor beta chains came from one sample sequenced in a study of tumor and adjacent non-tumor tissue in lung cancer. TCRbeta libraries were built with three rounds of nested PCR, modified from ARM-PCR. MiXCR was run by TCRdb on the multiplex PCR reads, yielding one entry per CDR3 protein. The sample includes about 200,000 distinct CDR3 sequences, 70% to 75% of them seen just once. RNA was extracted from bulk tissue without any cell sorting. Sequencing used lung tumor tissue. These receptors were taken from a man in his sixties with non-small cell lung cancer.

Worth noting for this clonotype: In this CDR3 the conserved last residue, phenylalanine or tryptophan, is missing, so a read error is likely. In DNA, the CDR3 is TGCAGTGCGAAAAATCCTAGACGGGTTACTAACTATGGCTACACCATC. Its protein is CSAKNPRRVTNYGYTI. This chain connects TRBV20-1 to TRBJ1-2; D is uncertain. The CDR3 contains 16 residues. CDR1 and CDR2 (germline): DFQATT, SNEGSKA (reference sequence). Trimming shortened V by 6 bases and J by 0 bases, and 20 bases separated the two germline ends.

This clonotype was detected many times. The CDR3 nucleotides read TGCAGTGCTAGGGGTTGGACTAGCGGGAGTGAGGCCCGATACAATGAGCAGTTCTTC. As protein: CSARGWTSGSEARYNEQFF. V usage is TRBV20-1 and J usage is TRBJ2-1; the match to TRBD2 covers 13 bases. V dropped 3 bases and J dropped 4; count of bases not matched to a gene: 15. This CDR3 contains 19 residues. The germline V gene has CDR1 DFQATT and CDR2 SNEGSKA (reference sequence).

A note on this clonotype: One end of the junction varies from germline; a read error may be responsible. This rearrangement joins TRBV11-3 to TRBJ2-5; possible D gene TRBD2, 6 bases. From germline, CDR1 is SGHNT and CDR2 YENEEA. The CDR3 contains 15 residues. In DNA form, the CDR3 reads TGTGCCAGCAGCTTAGAGGGTGGGGAGGTGGAGACACAGTACTTC. It codes for CASSLEGGEVETQYF.